The 25 T cell receptor beta chains presented below share a single source sample, sequenced in a study of T cells in Graves' hyperthyroidism and ophthalmopathy. There were TCR beta CDR3 regions amplified from RNA transcripts. TCR CDR3 underwent first-round RT-PCR with the HTBI primer set. TCRdb used MiXCR to reprocess the multiplex PCR reads, holding one entry per CDR3 protein. The sample comprises some 800,000 distinct CDR3 sequences, 38% of which are singletons, and 8.9% rests with the top ten. The sample consisted of blood. These receptor sequences come from a man younger than 35 with Graves' hyperthyroidism.

At least ten counts were recorded for this clonotype. The genes are TRBV2 and TRBJ1-5, with D perhaps matching TRBD1 (5 bases). The CDR3 is 14 residues long. The germline V gene encodes CDR1 SNHLY and CDR2 FYNNEI. Trimming took 8 bases from V and 6 from J, leaving 17 bases between them. CDR3 sequence reads: CASDLEGASQPQHF. CDR3 nucleotide sequence: TGTGCCAGCGATCTTGAAGGGGCGAGTCAGCCCCAGCATTTT.

This clonotype was seen just once. A much larger clone differs from this one at a single base, so this may be a read error. The chain has TRBV7-4 and TRBJ1-1; D is perhaps TRBD1 (6 bases). The CDR3 sequence is 13 residues long. Germline V lookup: CDR1 SGHVT, CDR2 SQSDAQ. The DNA of the CDR3 is TGTGCCAGCACCGGCGGACAGCGCGTTGAAGCTCTCTTT. This codes for CASTGGQRVEALF.

This clonotype showed up just a few times. This chain links TRBV12-3 or TRBV12-4 with TRBJ1-3; D possibly corresponds to TRBD1 (6 bases). The germline V and J ends were trimmed by 4 bases and 4 bases, with 11 bases remaining between them. The CDR3 consists of 14 residues. This CDR3 reads CASSWGLTGNTIYF. Here the CDR3 DNA reads TGTGCCAGCAGTTGGGGGCTCACAGGAAACACCATATATTTT.

Only a few counts were recorded for this clonotype. Just one base apart from a much larger clone, this may be a read error. The V call is TRBV25-1, the J call TRBJ2-7, with D possibly being TRBD1 (5 bases). CDR1 and CDR2 from the germline V gene are MGHDK and SYGVNS. The CDR3 sequence is 10 residues long. V lost 11 bases and J 5 bases, leaving 10 bases between the germline ends. The CDR3 region is CASGCDEQYF. The DNA for the CDR3 is TGTGCCTCAGGGTGCGACGAGCAGTACTTC.

This clonotype showed up many times. This chain uses TRBV19 with TRBJ1-5, with D perhaps matching TRBD1 (6 bases). The CDR3 has 15 amino acids. CDR1 LNHDA and CDR2 SQIVND come from the germline V gene (reference sequence). Trimming took 6 bases from V and 5 from J, leaving 17 bases between them. In DNA form, the CDR3 reads TGTGCCAGTAGAGGGACAACCCTCGGGGATCAGCCCCAGCATTTT. Protein: CASRGTTLGDQPQHF.

This clonotype was recorded a few times. CDR3 sequence (DNA): TGTGCCAGCAGCGATATACAGGGGCTCTCTGGAAACACCATATATTTT. As protein: CASSDIQGLSGNTIYF. The V gene is TRBV9, the J gene TRBJ1-3, with 7 positions matching TRBD1. The germline V gene has CDR1 SGDLS and CDR2 YYNGEE. The ends lost 3 bases at V and 0 bases at J; junction bases unmatched: 6. The CDR3 loop spans 16 amino acids.

The V call is TRBV20-1, the J call TRBJ1-1; D is unclear. CDR1 is DFQATT and CDR2 is SNEGSKA in the germline V gene (reference sequence). Trimming removed 3 bases at V and 5 bases at J, with 13 bases between. CDR3 length equals 13 residues. CDR3 DNA sequence: TGCAGTGCTAGCCGGGGATCGGGGACTGAAGCTTTCTTT. This codes for CSASRGSGTEAFF.

This clonotype was found once. This chain uses TRBV15 with TRBJ1-5; D not resolved. The CDR3 has 13 residues. V was pared by 4 bases and J by 3 bases, with 7 bases between. Germline CDR1 reads LNHNV; CDR2 reads YYDKDF (reference sequence). For the CDR3, the DNA is TGTGCCACCAGCATCCGGGACAATCAGCCCCAGCATTTT. Protein sequence: CATSIRDNQPQHF.

This clonotype was seen many times. The V and J genes are TRBV19 and TRBJ1-5; weak D call: TRBD1 (5 bases). The V and J ends lost 4 bases and 5 bases respectively, with 9 bases between them. The CDR3 is 13 residues long. Germline V gene data show CDR1 as LNHDA and CDR2 as SQIVND (reference sequence). In nucleotides, the CDR3 is TGTGCCAGTAGTAGGGTCAGGGATCAGCCCCAGCATTTT. Its protein is CASSRVRDQPQHF.

This clonotype was picked up many times. J is TRBJ1-2 and V is TRBV5-1, with TRBD1 matching over 7 bases. Germline trimming cut 4 bases from V and 7 bases from J; bases unmatched to any gene: 7. In germline, CDR1 is SGHRS, CDR2 YFSETQ. CDR3 length equals 13 residues. The CDR3: CASSTDRASGYTF. The CDR3 DNA follows: TGCGCCAGCAGCACAGACAGGGCGTCTGGCTACACCTTC.

This clonotype occurred many times. This rearrangement joins TRBV10-3 to TRBJ1-1; 7 nucleotides agree with TRBD1. Trimming at V came to 7 bases and at J to 4 bases, leaving 9 bases not matched to a gene. The CDR3 is made up of 14 amino acids. Germline loops: CDR1 ENHRY, CDR2 SYGVKD. DNA for the CDR3: TGTGCCATCACCGAAAGCGCAGGGGGCACTGAAGCTTTCTTT. Protein: CAITESAGGTEAFF.

This sequence joins TRBV6-5 and TRBJ1-2; unclear D gene. Germline values: CDR1 MNHEY, CDR2 SVGAGI. The ends were cut back, 7 bases at V and 6 bases at J, with 15 bases in the middle. The CDR3 runs 13 residues. CDR3 in amino acids: CASTKPDFNGYTF. DNA for the CDR3: TGTGCCAGCACCAAACCGGACTTCAATGGCTACACCTTC.

The chain combines TRBV5-6 with TRBJ1-1; 8 nucleotides align to TRBD1. The CDR3 has 14 residues. Looked up from germline, CDR1 is SGHDT and CDR2 is YYEEEE. V shed 1 base and J 6 bases; nucleotides not matched to a gene: 5. The chain's CDR3 is CASSLNRGESEAFF. The DNA for the CDR3 is TGTGCCAGCAGCTTGAACAGGGGGGAATCTGAAGCTTTCTTT.

In this sample, this clonotype turned up many times. The chain employs TRBV7-2 and TRBJ2-7; D may match TRBD1 or TRBD2 (5 bases each). Per the germline V gene, CDR1 is SGHTA and CDR2 is FQGNSA. Trimming took off 4 bases at V and 7 bases at J, with 11 bases between the two ends. This CDR3 is built from 12 residues. The CDR3 loop reads CASSWEEGEQYF. DNA for the CDR3: TGTGCCAGCAGCTGGGAAGAGGGGGAGCAGTACTTC.

About this clonotype: Relative to the germline gene, one junction end is altered; a read error may explain this. The J gene is TRBJ2-5, the V gene TRBV11-2; 8 nucleotides match TRBD1. CDR3 length: 15 residues. Looked up from germline, CDR1 is SGHAT and CDR2 is FQNNGV. CDR3 loop: CASSRGQGLLETQYF. The CDR3 DNA sequence: TGCGCCAGCAGCCGAGGACAGGGCTTGTTGGAGACCCAGTACTTC.

This clonotype was detected a few times. CDR3 in DNA: TGCGCCAGCAGCCAGGCACGGGACACTGAAGCTTTCTTT. Translation: CASSQARDTEAFF. V usage is TRBV4-1 and J usage is TRBJ1-1, with D hard to call. The CDR3 totals 13 residues. The germline V gene encodes CDR1 MGHRA and CDR2 YSYEKL. Trimming took off 3 bases at V and 3 bases at J, with 8 bases between the two ends.

This clonotype was picked up a small number of times. This rearrangement joins TRBV7-2 to TRBJ2-2; 10 nucleotides agree with TRBD1. J lost 6 bases, V lost 5 bases, and 6 bases had no gene match. This CDR3 region has 15 residues. In germline, CDR1 is SGHTA, CDR2 FQGNSA. DNA of the CDR3: TGTGCCAGCAGCCCTCGACAGGGGGCCGCCGGGGAGCTGTTTTTT. Translation: CASSPRQGAAGELFF. Using reference TRBV7-2 and TRBJ2-2 for the parts outside the CDR3, the full variable domain is GAGVSQSPSNKVTEKGKDVELRCDPISGHTALYWYRQSLGQGLEFLIYFQGNSAPDKSGLPSDRFSAERTGGSVSTLTIQRTQQEDSAVYLCASSPRQGAAGELFFGEGSRLTVL.

The chain is built from TRBV2 and TRBJ1-5, with 8 nucleotides matching TRBD1. The CDR3 totals 16 residues. Germline CDR1 and CDR2: SNHLY and FYNNEI. Losses at the gene ends were 2 bases for V and 10 bases for J; bases not matched to a gene: 13. CDR3 sequence (DNA): TGTGCCAGCAGTGAACAGGGGGCTATTGGCAGTTTACCCCAGCATTTT. It codes for CASSEQGAIGSLPQHF.

A note on this clonotype: A read error may produce the germline difference seen at one junction end. J is TRBJ2-7 and V is TRBV7-8, with D possibly being TRBD2 (6 bases). CDR1 SGHVS and CDR2 FQNEAQ come from the germline V gene. The CDR3 sequence is 16 residues long. CDR3 DNA: TGCGCCAGCAGCCAGGTATCTAGCGTTACATCCGACGAGCAGTACTTC. Translated, it gives CASSQVSSVTSDEQYF.

This clonotype was observed at least ten times. The chain joins TRBV9 to TRBJ1-3; no definite D call. Germline V gene lookup returns CDR1 SGDLS and CDR2 YYNGEE. This CDR3 spans 15 amino acids. V was pared by 0 bases and J by 2 bases, with 9 bases between. CDR3 region: CASSVAMGTGNTIYF. Written as DNA, the CDR3 is TGTGCCAGCAGCGTAGCTATGGGGACTGGAAACACCATATATTTT. The full variable domain, in which reference TRBV9 and TRBJ1-3 provide the parts outside the CDR3, is DSGVTQTPKHLITATGQRVTLRCSPRSGDLSVYWYQQSLDQGLQFLIQYYNGEERAKGNILERFSAQQFPDLHSELNLSSLELGDSALYFCASSVAMGTGNTIYFGEGSWLTVV.

This clonotype has at least ten counts. V gene TRBV9 combines with J gene TRBJ1-6, with D unclear. CDR3 size: 16 residues. Trimming removed 0 bases from V and 11 bases from J, with 18 bases in between. Germline-derived CDR1 and CDR2 are SGDLS and YYNGEE. In DNA form, the CDR3 reads TGTGCCAGCAGCGTAGCCGGCTCGCACCTCGGGGCACCCCTCCACTTT. Translating gives CASSVAGSHLGAPLHF. The full variable domain, in which reference TRBV9 and TRBJ1-6 provide the parts outside the CDR3, is DSGVTQTPKHLITATGQRVTLRCSPRSGDLSVYWYQQSLDQGLQFLIQYYNGEERAKGNILERFSAQQFPDLHSELNLSSLELGDSALYFCASSVAGSHLGAPLHFGNGTRLTVT.

V gene TRBV9 combines with J gene TRBJ2-7, with D perhaps matching TRBD2 (7 bases). The CDR3 length is 13 residues. Looked up from germline, CDR1 is SGDLS and CDR2 is YYNGEE. V gave up 3 bases and J gave up 5 bases, with 12 bases separating them. The CDR3 bases are TGTGCCAGCAGCGAGGGGGGGACCGACGAGCAGTACTTC. Amino acid sequence: CASSEGGTDEQYF.

The chain couples TRBV6-1 to TRBJ2-5; 9 nucleotides align to TRBD2. The CDR3 runs to 16 residues. Germline CDR1 is MNHNS and CDR2 is SASEGT. V shed 6 bases and J 0 bases; nucleotides not matched to a gene: 8. The CDR3 spells CASRRGTSRHQETQYF. The DNA of the CDR3 is TGTGCCAGCAGACGCGGGACTAGCAGACACCAAGAGACCCAGTACTTC.

V is TRBV19 and J is TRBJ2-5, with 12 bases that match TRBD2. This CDR3 contains 13 residues. CDR1 and CDR2 from the germline V gene are LNHDA and SQIVND (reference sequence). Germline trimming cut 7 bases from V and 5 bases from J; bases unmatched to any gene: 2. The CDR3 region is CASILAGGETQYF. In DNA form, the CDR3 reads TGTGCCAGTATACTAGCGGGGGGTGAGACCCAGTACTTC.

In this sample, this clonotype turned up a few times. The chain recombines TRBV29-1 with TRBJ1-2; D uncertain. The CDR3 runs 12 residues. V was clipped by 6 bases and J by 4 bases, with 12 bases between them. The V gene's germline CDR1 is SQVTM and CDR2 ANQGSEA. The CDR3 protein is CSVAASGYGYTF. Written as DNA, the CDR3 is TGCAGCGTCGCCGCCTCAGGCTATGGCTACACCTTC.